Presented here are 19 T cell receptor beta chains from one specimen sequenced in a study of shared clonotypes between healthy human individuals. TCRdb keeps only in-frame clones here, not all; method: immunoSEQ multiplex PCR. The table has about 470,000 clones, 70% to 80% seen once; the top ten hold around 14%. Sequencing was done on a sample of PBMCs. Receptor source: a woman aged 40 to 49 in good health. Some clones in this sample may be carry-over from other donors' samples.

The chain carries TRBV27 and TRBJ2-3; D unclear. Trimming pared 3 bases from V and 0 bases from J, leaving 7 bases between. The CDR3 is 14 residues long. The germline gives CDR1 MNHEY, CDR2 SMNVEV (reference sequence). In DNA, the CDR3 is TGTGCCAGCAGTTTCCAGTATAGCACAGATACGCAGTATTTT. Translating gives CASSFQYSTDTQYF.

At least ten counts were recorded for this clone. This specimen includes other DNA sequences encoding the same CDR3. The rearrangement joins TRBV27 to TRBJ2-7, with D perhaps matching TRBD2 (6 bases). Germline lookup yields CDR1 MNHEY and CDR2 SMNVEV (reference sequence). V dropped 6 bases and J dropped 2 bases, with 11 bases sitting between them. There are 13 residues in the CDR3. CDR3 nucleotide sequence: TGTGCCAGCAGGCGGGACTTAACCTACGAGCAGTACTTC. Its translation: CASRRDLTYEQYF.

This rearrangement joins TRBV28 to TRBJ1-5; D might be TRBD1 (5 bases). Germline CDR1 reads MDHEN; CDR2 reads SYDVKM. V was pared by 4 bases and J by 5 bases, with 15 bases between. The CDR3 sequence is 15 residues long. CDR3 protein: CASSSPGGVDQPQHF. CDR3 DNA: TGTGCCAGCAGTTCCCCCGGGGGAGTCGATCAGCCCCAGCATTTT.

This clone was detected ten times or more. The chain links TRBV2 to TRBJ2-7, with D possibly being TRBD1 (7 bases). The CDR3 sequence is 14 residues long. Trimming took off 6 bases at V and 0 bases at J, with 12 bases between the two ends. Germline CDR1 and CDR2: SNHLY and FYNNEI. Here the CDR3 DNA reads TGTGCCAGCAGGGAGGGACAGATCTCCTACGAGCAGTACTTC. Protein sequence: CASREGQISYEQYF.

The V call is TRBV7-8, the J call TRBJ2-7; TRBD1 might be the D (6 bases). Looked up from germline, CDR1 is SGHVS and CDR2 is FQNEAQ. V was pared by 4 bases and J by 5 bases, with 18 bases between. This CDR3 comprises 15 residues. CDR3 DNA sequence: TGTGCCAGCAGCTCCGCAGGGGCTTTTCGCGACGAGCAGTACTTC. Its translation: CASSSAGAFRDEQYF.

The chain carries TRBV11-2 and TRBJ1-5, with 9 bases that match TRBD1. Germline V gene lookup returns CDR1 SGHAT and CDR2 FQNNGV. Unmatched junction bases numbered 6, after V lost 5 bases and J lost 7 bases. The CDR3 contains 14 residues. The CDR3 region has the DNA TGTGCCAGCAGCCTGGACAGGGGAGACCAGCCCCAGCATTTT. It translates to CASSLDRGDQPQHF.

The V call is TRBV6-5, the J call TRBJ2-7, with 11 bases aligning to TRBD1. CDR3 length equals 15 residues. Unmatched junction bases numbered 3, after V lost 2 bases and J lost 3 bases. Germline V CDR1 and CDR2: MNHEY, SVGAGI. CDR3: CASSYRTGGYYEQYF. The CDR3 coding sequence is TGTGCCAGCAGTTACCGGACAGGGGGCTACTACGAGCAGTACTTC.

V is TRBV19 and J is TRBJ1-5, with TRBD1 identical over 7 bases. The ends lost 5 bases at V and 5 bases at J; junction bases unmatched: 6. Germline values: CDR1 LNHDA, CDR2 SQIVND (reference sequence). This CDR3 region has 14 residues. The CDR3 loop reads CASSARQGDQPQHF. CDR3 DNA: TGTGCCAGTAGTGCCCGACAGGGTGATCAGCCCCAGCATTTT.

The chain is built from TRBV29-1 and TRBJ2-7; a weak D match, TRBD2 (5 bases). Germline CDR1 and CDR2: SQVTM and ANQGSEA. This CDR3 contains 13 residues. Trimming removed 3 bases at V and 6 bases at J, with 15 bases between. The CDR3 nucleotides read TGCAGCGTTGAGAATGACGGAGGCCGCGAGCAGTACTTC. Amino acid sequence: CSVENDGGREQYF.

The chain couples TRBV2 to TRBJ1-3; TRBD1 matches at 8 bases. V was clipped by 4 bases and J by 9 bases; unmatched bases: 8. Germline-derived CDR1 and CDR2 are SNHLY and FYNNEI. CDR3 length equals 14 residues. This chain's CDR3 is CASSGTGTLGTIYF. The DNA of the CDR3 is TGTGCCAGCAGTGGGACAGGGACCCTGGGCACCATATATTTT.

This chain joins TRBV30 and TRBJ2-1; 7 bases map to TRBD2. Germline loops: CDR1 GTSNPN, CDR2 SVGIG (reference sequence). V was clipped by 4 bases and J by 2 bases; unmatched bases: 5. The CDR3 has 14 residues. The CDR3 reads CAWTRLAAYNEQFF. As DNA, the CDR3 is TGTGCCTGGACCCGACTAGCAGCCTACAATGAGCAGTTCTTC.

The chain is built from TRBV29-1 and TRBJ1-2, with D unresolved. V lost 3 bases to trimming and J lost 2 bases, with 13 bases between them. Germline lookup yields CDR1 SQVTM and CDR2 ANQGSEA. The CDR3 covers 14 residues. This CDR3 is CSVDEAGGNYGYTF. For the CDR3, the DNA is TGCAGCGTTGATGAAGCAGGAGGCAACTATGGCTACACCTTC.

On this clone itself: Here the CDR3 omits its conserved ending phenylalanine or tryptophan, so a read error is the likely source. The chain uses TRBV30 and TRBJ1-1; tentative D call: TRBD1 (5 bases). Germline V gene sequence: CDR1 GTSNPN, CDR2 SVGIG (reference sequence). With 2 bases removed from V and 1 base from J, the gap between germline ends came to 11 bases. The CDR3 loop spans 14 amino acids. CDR3 sequence (DNA): TGTGCCTGGAGTCCGGGACCTCCGAACACTGAAGCTTTCCTT. As protein: CAWSPGPPNTEAFL.

This chain links TRBV30 with TRBJ1-2; D is perhaps TRBD1 (6 bases). There are 14 residues in the CDR3. The V gene's germline CDR1 is GTSNPN and CDR2 SVGIG (reference sequence). V gave up 0 bases and J gave up 5 bases, with 13 bases separating them. In DNA form, the CDR3 reads TGTGCCTGGAGTGTCGGGGGCCGCAATTATGGCTACACCTTC. It is translated as CAWSVGGRNYGYTF. The complete variable domain, with remaining parts taken from reference TRBV30 and TRBJ1-2, reads SQTIHQWPATLVQPVGSPLSLECTVEGTSNPNLYWYRQAAGRGLQLLFYSVGIGQISSEVPQNLSASRPQDRQFILSSKKLLLSDSGFYLCAWSVGGRNYGYTFGSGTRLTVV.

The chain uses TRBV27 and TRBJ2-3; 8 positions match TRBD1. CDR1 MNHEY and CDR2 SMNVEV come from the germline V gene (reference sequence). This CDR3 region has 13 residues. CDR3 DNA: TGTGCGAGCGCGGGCAGGGGGCCTGATACGCAGTATTTT. It encodes CASAGRGPDTQYF.

J is TRBJ2-7 and V is TRBV4-2; a weak D match, TRBD2 (7 bases). The CDR3 sequence is 17 residues long. The V end was cut by 1 base, the J end by 0 bases, with 16 bases between. Germline assignment: CDR1 LGHNA and CDR2 YNFKEQ. Written as DNA, the CDR3 is TGTGCCAGCAGCCAAGCTAGGGGGGGGTCATACTCCTACGAGCAGTACTTC. Translation: CASSQARGGSYSYEQYF.

The V call is TRBV13, the J call TRBJ2-7; 7 bases map to TRBD2. The CDR3 consists of 14 residues. With V trimmed by 1 base and J by 3 bases, 3 bases remained unmatched. Per germline, CDR1 PRHDT and CDR2 FYEKMQ (reference sequence). The CDR3 DNA follows: TGTGCCAGCAGCTTAGAGGCTAGCGGCTACGAGCAGTACTTC. It encodes CASSLEASGYEQYF. Using reference TRBV13 and TRBJ2-7 for the parts outside the CDR3, the full variable domain is AAGVIQSPRHLIKEKRETATLKCYPIPRHDTVYWYQQGPGQDPQFLISFYEKMQSDKGSIPDRFSAQQFSDYHSELNMSSLELGDSALYFCASSLEASGYEQYFGPGTRLTVT.

The rearrangement uses TRBV4-1 and TRBJ2-7; TRBD2 aligns across 7 bases. From germline, CDR1 is MGHRA and CDR2 YSYEKL. This CDR3 contains 16 residues. Germline trimming cut 0 bases from V and 0 bases from J; bases unmatched to any gene: 5. The CDR3: CASSQETSRSSYEQYF. The CDR3 DNA sequence: TGCGCCAGCAGCCAAGAGACTAGCAGGAGCTCCTACGAGCAGTACTTC.

This chain joins TRBV15 and TRBJ2-6; D is undetermined. The V gene's germline CDR1 is LNHNV and CDR2 YYDKDF (reference sequence). The CDR3 spans 16 residues. Trimming shortened V by 1 base and J by 1 base, and 8 bases separated the two germline ends. CDR3 sequence: CATSRGTGSGANVLTF. Written as DNA, the CDR3 is TGTGCCACCAGCAGAGGGACCGGGTCTGGGGCCAACGTCCTGACTTTC.